Listed here are 3 T cell receptor beta chains from one sample, sequenced in a study of blood T cells in healthy people across ages. With a J-beta primer mix and a sample-barcoded 5' primer, a second PCR ran about 7 to 12 cycles. Each CDR3 protein is one row after TCRdb ran MiXCR on the 5' RACE reads. The sample holds 2 million or so distinct CDR3 sequences, 40% to 55% seen once. Sequencing was done on a sample of blood. Receptors were obtained from a woman aged 40 to 50 in good health.

This chain links TRBV2 with TRBJ1-6; D gene ambiguous. V shed 0 bases and J shed 7 bases, with 16 bases lying between them. Germline loops: CDR1 SNHLY, CDR2 FYNNEI. There are 17 residues in the CDR3. The CDR3 DNA follows: TGTGCCAGCAGTGAAGCAGGGCGCTTTCGGCGGAATTCACCCCTCCACTTT. Protein sequence: CASSEAGRFRRNSPLHF. Full variable domain (missing parts from reference TRBV2 and TRBJ1-6): EPEVTQTPSHQVTQMGQEVILRCVPISNHLYFYWYRQILGQKVEFLVSFYNNEISEKSEIFDDQFSVERPDGSNFTLKIRSTKLEDSAMYFCASSEAGRFRRNSPLHFGNGTRLTVT.

This clonotype has only a few counts. This sequence joins TRBV7-2 and TRBJ2-5; D gene ambiguous. Trimming removed 5 bases from V and 11 bases from J, with 12 bases in between. Germline lookup yields CDR1 SGHTA and CDR2 FQGNSA. The CDR3 loop spans 11 amino acids. The CDR3 spells CASSKDHKQYF. CDR3 DNA sequence: TGTGCCAGCAGCAAGGACCACAAACAGTACTTC.

A few counts support this clonotype. This chain links TRBV28 with TRBJ2-7, with D perhaps given as TRBD1 or TRBD2 (5 bases each). With 4 bases removed from V and 6 bases from J, the gap between germline ends came to 28 bases. Per the germline V gene, CDR1 is MDHEN and CDR2 is SYDVKM. This CDR3 is built from 18 residues. The CDR3 loop is CASSSYRGRVIVRGEQYF. In nucleotides, the CDR3 is TGTGCCAGCAGTTCTTATAGGGGCAGGGTTATTGTTCGGGGCGAGCAGTACTTC.